Listed below are T cell receptor beta chains from one sample, sequenced in a study of blood T cells in healthy people across ages. TCRdb passed the 5' RACE reads through MiXCR, listing each CDR3 protein once. The sample yields about a million distinct CDR3 sequences, under 40% seen once. What was sequenced was blood. The receptors originated from a man younger than 35 in good health. Both conserved end residues are part of each CDR3. The D gene is left open where the match is weak. Where a row states a size, it is once, few, many or the class of an expanded clone; other rows omit it.

d_call: TRBD2
clone_size: few
v_call: TRBV7-8
cdr3_length: 18
j_call: TRBJ2-1
cdr3_aa: CASSLAVGLAGLYNEQFF
cdr3_nt: TGTGCCAGCAGCTTAGCGGTAGGACTAGCGGGGCTCTACAATGAGCAGTTCTTC

d_call: .
clone_size: few
v_call: TRBV6-5
cdr3_length: 16
j_call: TRBJ1-2
cdr3_aa: CASSYSSGGPNYGYTF
cdr3_nt: TGTGCCAGCAGTTACTCGTCCGGGGGGCCCAACTATGGCTACACCTTC

d_call: TRBD2
clone_size: .
v_call: TRBV3-1
cdr3_length: 16
j_call: TRBJ2-1
cdr3_aa: CASSQERVTSGTEQFF
cdr3_nt: TGTGCCAGCAGCCAAGAGAGGGTCACTAGCGGGACTGAGCAGTTCTTC

d_call: TRBD1
clone_size: few
v_call: TRBV15
cdr3_length: 14
j_call: TRBJ2-3
cdr3_aa: CATSTRTGRDTQYF
cdr3_nt: TGTGCCACCAGCACCCGGACAGGGCGAGATACGCAGTATTTT

d_call: .
clone_size: .
v_call: TRBV5-1
cdr3_length: 15
j_call: TRBJ1-6
cdr3_aa: CASSLGPGYASPLHF
cdr3_nt: TGCGCCAGCAGCTTGGGTCCAGGGTATGCTTCACCCCTCCACTTT

d_call: .
clone_size: few
v_call: TRBV20-1
cdr3_length: 13
j_call: TRBJ1-2
cdr3_aa: CSAREMAASGYTF
cdr3_nt: TGCAGTGCTAGAGAGATGGCCGCTAGTGGCTACACCTTC

d_call: TRBD1
clone_size: few
v_call: TRBV7-8
cdr3_length: 16
j_call: TRBJ1-4
cdr3_aa: CASSFRQGAWDEKLFF
cdr3_nt: TGTGCCAGCAGCTTTCGACAGGGGGCCTGGGATGAAAAACTGTTTTTT

d_call: .
clone_size: .
v_call: TRBV7-2
cdr3_length: 12
j_call: TRBJ2-7
cdr3_aa: CASSLGTPKQYF
cdr3_nt: TGTGCCAGCAGCTTAGGGACTCCCAAGCAGTACTTC

d_call: TRBD2
clone_size: .
v_call: TRBV7-9
cdr3_length: 14
j_call: TRBJ2-7
cdr3_aa: CTSSLKGRDHEQYF
cdr3_nt: TGTACCAGCAGCTTAAAGGGGAGGGACCACGAGCAGTACTTC

d_call: .
clone_size: .
v_call: TRBV6-6
cdr3_length: 14
j_call: TRBJ1-5
cdr3_aa: CASSYPGRDQPQHF
cdr3_nt: TGTGCCAGCAGTTACCCGGGACGTGATCAGCCCCAGCATTTT

d_call: .
clone_size: once
v_call: TRBV6-6
cdr3_length: 15
j_call: TRBJ1-6
cdr3_aa: CASSAKTQTNPPLHF
cdr3_nt: TGTGCCAGCAGTGCCAAAACACAGACTAATCCACCCCTCCACTTT

d_call: .
clone_size: few
v_call: TRBV20-1
cdr3_length: 15
j_call: TRBJ1-6
cdr3_aa: CSASYGSSYNSPLHF
cdr3_nt: TGCAGTGCTAGCTACGGGAGCTCCTATAATTCACCCCTCCACTTT

d_call: TRBD1
clone_size: few
v_call: TRBV2
cdr3_length: 15
j_call: TRBJ1-2
cdr3_aa: CASSPGQVGYYGYTF
cdr3_nt: TGTGCCAGCAGTCCGGGACAGGTCGGATACTATGGCTACACCTTC

d_call: .
clone_size: .
v_call: TRBV3-1
cdr3_length: 17
j_call: TRBJ1-5
cdr3_aa: CASSQGWTANSNQPQHF
cdr3_nt: TGTGCCAGCAGCCAAGGATGGACGGCGAATAGCAATCAGCCCCAGCATTTT

d_call: .
clone_size: .
v_call: TRBV4-1
cdr3_length: 17
j_call: TRBJ2-3
cdr3_aa: CASSQDPWTWATDTQYF
cdr3_nt: TGCGCCAGCAGCCAAGATCCCTGGACATGGGCCACAGATACGCAGTATTTT

d_call: .
clone_size: .
v_call: TRBV27
cdr3_length: 14
j_call: TRBJ1-1
cdr3_aa: CASSTMGRYTEAFF
cdr3_nt: TGTGCCAGCAGTACCATGGGAAGGTACACTGAAGCTTTCTTT

d_call: .
clone_size: few
v_call: TRBV25-1
cdr3_length: 13
j_call: TRBJ2-7
cdr3_aa: CASSAVETYEQYF
cdr3_nt: TGTGCCAGCAGTGCGGTCGAGACTTACGAGCAGTACTTC

d_call: .
clone_size: .
v_call: TRBV7-2
cdr3_length: 12
j_call: TRBJ2-1
cdr3_aa: CASSLMSGEQFF
cdr3_nt: TGTGCCAGCAGCTTAATGTCGGGGGAGCAGTTCTTC

d_call: .
clone_size: .
v_call: TRBV7-2
cdr3_length: 14
j_call: TRBJ2-1
cdr3_aa: CASTLTTDYNEQFF
cdr3_nt: TGTGCCAGCACCTTGACAACGGACTACAATGAGCAGTTCTTC

d_call: .
clone_size: many
v_call: TRBV4-3
cdr3_length: 14
j_call: TRBJ1-2
cdr3_aa: CASSQDSGDYGYTF
cdr3_nt: TGCGCCAGCAGCCAAGATTCTGGGGACTATGGCTACACCTTC

d_call: TRBD2
clone_size: .
v_call: TRBV27
cdr3_length: 14
j_call: TRBJ2-7
cdr3_aa: CASSLTGLADEQYF
cdr3_nt: TGTGCCAGCAGTTTAACGGGACTAGCGGACGAGCAGTACTTC

d_call: .
clone_size: .
v_call: TRBV15
cdr3_length: 16
j_call: TRBJ1-4
cdr3_aa: CATRGGRTSVIEKLFF
cdr3_nt: TGTGCCACCAGAGGGGGGAGGACGTCCGTGATTGAAAAACTGTTTTTT